This is a list of T cell receptor beta chains from one sample in a study of blood T cell repertoires in COVID-19. The repertoire was sequenced with immunoSEQ multiplex PCR; TCRdb's copy has only in-frame clones and lacks some. The repertoire holds some 230,000 clones, with 80% to 85% as singletons. Sequences were obtained from peripheral blood. Every receptor here comes from an older woman with acute or convalescent COVID-19. CDR3s include the opening cysteine and the closing phenylalanine or tryptophan. D genes are given only for firm matches. Size values are once, few and many counts, or a class for expanded clones, and some rows have none.

TRBV12-3/TRBV12-4	TRBJ1-4	once	-	CASSLGGWEKLFF	TGTGCCAGCAGTTTAGGCGGATGGGAAAAACTGTTTTTT
TRBV6-5	TRBJ2-7	-	TRBD2	CASSYERGATYEQYF	TGTGCCAGCAGTTACGAGCGGGGGGCCACCTACGAGCAGTACTTC
TRBV2	TRBJ1-5	-	-	CASSSTETNQPQHF	TGTGCCAGCAGTAGTACAGAGACCAATCAGCCCCAGCATTTT
TRBV28	TRBJ1-2	-	-	CASSQLRDTGYYTF	TGTGCCAGCAGCCAACTGAGGGATACAGGGTACTACACCTTC
TRBV7-8	TRBJ1-3	few	-	CASSPGLHTIYF	TGTGCCAGCAGCCCCGGTTTGCACACCATATATTTT
TRBV4-3	TRBJ1-4	-	-	CASSQVWGAEGKLFF	TGCGCCAGCAGCCAAGTTTGGGGAGCTGAGGGAAAACTGTTTTTT
TRBV6-6	TRBJ2-1	-	-	CASRSRQAEAYLEQFF	TGTGCCAGCAGATCACGACAGGCCGAGGCGTATCTCGAGCAGTTCTTC
TRBV3-1/TRBV3-2	TRBJ1-2	-	-	CASSQGGEARGGYTF	TGTGCCAGCAGCCAAGGGGGGGAGGCTCGAGGTGGCTACACCTTC
TRBV5-1	TRBJ1-2	-	TRBD1	CASSSTGTGYGYTF	TGCGCCAGCAGTTCTACCGGGACAGGGTATGGCTACACCTTC
TRBV7-8	TRBJ1-6	-	-	CASSLTPGQSRSPLHF	TGTGCCAGCAGCCTCACCCCTGGACAGAGTCGCTCACCCCTCCACTTT
TRBV6-5	TRBJ2-7	-	-	CASSYTNRVRYEQYF	TGTGCCAGCAGTTACACGAACAGGGTTCGCTACGAGCAGTACTTC
TRBV7-2	TRBJ1-2	-	-	CASSLGGFYGYTF	TGTGCCAGCAGCTTAGGAGGGTTCTATGGCTACACCTTC
TRBV6-6	TRBJ2-3	-	TRBD2	CASSSWTSGATDTQYF	TGTGCCAGCAGTTCCTGGACTAGCGGGGCCACAGATACGCAGTATTTT
TRBV11-2	TRBJ1-1	-	-	CASSLAGQNTEAFF	TGTGCCAGCAGCTTAGCGGGACAGAACACTGAAGCTTTCTTT
TRBV7-2	TRBJ1-2	-	-	CASSLRTDYGYTF	TGTGCCAGCAGCTTACGGACTGATTATGGCTACACCTTC
TRBV6-5	TRBJ2-7	-	TRBD1	CASSLGTGFYEQYF	TGTGCCAGCAGTCTCGGGACAGGGTTCTACGAGCAGTACTTC
TRBV28	TRBJ2-3	-	-	CASSLNQEDTQYF	TGTGCCAGCAGTTTAAATCAGGAAGATACGCAGTATTTT
TRBV6-5	TRBJ1-4	-	-	CASGGEGKLFF	TGTGCCAGCGGAGGGGAGGGGAAACTGTTTTTT
TRBV7-2	TRBJ1-1	few	-	CASSLVGEPNTEAFF	TGTGCCAGCAGCTTAGTCGGGGAACCGAACACTGAAGCTTTCTTT
TRBV7-2	TRBJ1-5	-	TRBD1	CASSADRDQPQHF	TGTGCCAGCAGCGCGGACAGGGATCAGCCCCAGCATTTT
TRBV7-9	TRBJ1-2	-	-	CASSLEAGAYTF	TGTGCCAGCAGCTTAGAGGCGGGGGCCTACACCTTC
TRBV29-1	TRBJ2-3	-	TRBD2	CSVEGGRGGRDTQYF	TGCAGCGTTGAAGGTGGGCGGGGGGGCAGAGATACGCAGTATTTT
TRBV19	TRBJ1-1	-	-	CASSILSEALNTEAFF	TGTGCCAGTAGTATTTTATCCGAGGCTTTGAACACTGAAGCTTTCTTT
TRBV19	TRBJ1-5	few	-	CASKEGSNQPQHF	TGTGCCAGTAAAGAGGGAAGCAATCAGCCCCAGCATTTT
TRBV6-1	TRBJ1-2	-	-	CASSETTVTYGYTF	TGTGCCAGCAGTGAAACCACAGTAACCTATGGCTACACCTTC
TRBV14	TRBJ1-1	-	-	CASSQDWKTGDTEAFF	TGTGCCAGCAGCCAAGATTGGAAGACAGGCGACACTGAAGCTTTCTTT
TRBV12-3/TRBV12-4	TRBJ2-3	-	-	CASSLEGVHTQYF	TGTGCCAGCAGTTTGGAGGGTGTGCATACGCAGTATTTT
TRBV4-1	TRBJ1-6	-	-	CASSQESGVNSPLHF	TGCGCCAGCAGCCAAGAATCGGGGGTAAACTCACCCCTCCACTTT
TRBV24-1	TRBJ1-2	few	TRBD1	CATSDLPDRDGYTF	TGTGCCACCAGTGATTTGCCGGACAGGGATGGCTACACCTTC
TRBV4-1	TRBJ2-7	-	-	CASSQVGGVSYEQYF	TGCGCCAGCAGCCAAGTAGGGGGAGTTTCCTACGAGCAGTACTTC
TRBV18	TRBJ1-4	few	TRBD1	CASSLTGEKLFF	TGTGCCAGCTCACTGACAGGGGAAAAACTGTTTTTT
TRBV5-3	TRBJ1-4	-	-	CARSRDKKFGGDEKLFF	TGTGCCAGAAGCCGGGACAAGAAGTTTGGGGGGGACGAAAAACTGTTTTTT
TRBV6-1	TRBJ2-1	few	TRBD2	CASSVTLAGSTGEQFF	TGTGCCAGCAGTGTTACCTTAGCGGGGTCTACAGGTGAGCAGTTCTTC
TRBV5-1	TRBJ1-1	-	-	CASSLQGTHRMEAFF	TGCGCCAGCAGCTTACAGGGAACCCATCGGATGGAAGCTTTCTTT
TRBV5-4	TRBJ2-7	-	TRBD2	CASSTRTSGGTYEQYF	TGTGCCAGCAGCACACGGACTAGCGGGGGGACCTACGAGCAGTACTTC
TRBV19	TRBJ2-7	many	-	CASGPRIPWNF	TGTGCCAGTGGCCCTAGGATCCCCTGGAACTTC
TRBV2	TRBJ1-4	-	TRBD1	CASRETGMKEKLFF	TGTGCCAGCAGAGAGACAGGGATGAAAGAAAAACTGTTTTTT
TRBV2	TRBJ1-1	-	-	CASTLKTSGGAVLANTEAFF	TGTGCCAGCACCCTGAAGACGTCGGGGGGGGCCGTATTGGCGAACACTGAAGCTTTCTTT
TRBV11-2	TRBJ2-7	-	TRBD1	CASSSSDRGSYEQYF	TGTGCCAGCAGCTCTTCGGACAGGGGGTCCTACGAGCAGTACTTC
TRBV13	TRBJ1-2	-	-	CASSLLESADGYTF	TGTGCCAGCAGCTTATTGGAGTCGGCGGATGGCTACACCTTC
TRBV6-5	TRBJ1-1	once	-	CASRQGLTEAFF	TGTGCCAGCAGACAGGGTTTAACTGAAGCTTTCTTT
TRBV6-2/TRBV6-3	TRBJ2-2	-	-	CASSHERGPGELFF	TGTGCCAGCAGCCACGAGCGAGGGCCCGGGGAGCTGTTTTTT
TRBV6-6	TRBJ1-2	-	-	CASSYGWDNNYGYTF	TGTGCCAGCAGTTACGGCTGGGACAATAACTATGGCTACACCTTC
TRBV27	TRBJ1-1	-	-	CASSLRGEAFF	TGTGCCAGCAGTTTACGCGGTGAAGCTTTCTTT